These T cell receptor beta chains were read from a single sample in a study of CD8 T cells in ankylosing spondylitis. TCRdb re-derived calls from the 5' RACE reads in MiXCR, one entry per CDR3 protein. The sample carries 200,000 to 250,000 distinct CDR3 sequences, around 10% recorded once. The sample consisted of blood, either unsorted or a sorted T cell fraction (not recorded which). These receptors all come from a male donor with ankylosing spondylitis or in good health (not recorded which). The CDR3 runs from the conserved cysteine through the conserved F or W. The D gene is left open where the match is weak. Only some rows state a clone size, as once, few, many or a class for expanded clones.

V gene	D gene	clone size	J gene	CDR3 DNA	CDR3 protein
TRBV7-3	.	.	TRBJ2-3	TGTGCCAGCAGCTTAATTTCGCAGTCAGATACGCAGTATTTT	CASSLISQSDTQYF
TRBV29-1	.	many	TRBJ1-3	TGCAGCGCCGCCAGGGACCCAGGAGGAAACACCATATATTTT	CSAARDPGGNTIYF
TRBV5-1	.	few	TRBJ2-7	TGCGCCAGCAGCTTGGGCGCGGGCATACTCTCCTACGAGCAGTACTTC	CASSLGAGILSYEQYF
TRBV12-3/TRBV12-4	TRBD2	.	TRBJ2-6	TGTGCCAGCAGAACCACTCGGGAGGCGAGGGGGGCCAACGTCCTGACTTTC	CASRTTREARGANVLTF
TRBV5-1	.	many	TRBJ2-3	TGCGCCACCAAGCTCGGGACATATCCCACAGATACGCAGTATTTT	CATKLGTYPTDTQYF
TRBV7-2	.	few	TRBJ2-1	TGTGCCAGCAGTAAGAGGGGGAGAAGCTCCTACAATGAGCAGTTCTTC	CASSKRGRSSYNEQFF
TRBV7-6	TRBD2	.	TRBJ2-1	TGTGCCAGCAGCCCTGGGACTAGCGGGAGGGCCTATGAGCAGTTCTTC	CASSPGTSGRAYEQFF
TRBV19	.	many	TRBJ1-2	TGTGCCAGTAGTGCCGCACGAGCTAACTATGGCTACACCTTC	CASSAARANYGYTF
TRBV9	.	many	TRBJ2-1	TGTGCCAGCAGCGTAGCCGTGGGGGGGCCAGAAGAGCAGTTCTTC	CASSVAVGGPEEQFF
TRBV6-4	TRBD1	many	TRBJ2-3	TGTGCCAGCAGGGGACAGGGGGTCACAGATACGCAGTATTTT	CASRGQGVTDTQYF
TRBV20-1	.	many	TRBJ1-3	TGCAGTGCTAGAGTAGGATTCGGCGGCACCATATATTTT	CSARVGFGGTIYF
TRBV29-1	TRBD2	.	TRBJ2-3	TGCAGCGCCATCCGGGAGGGGGTGGGGACGCAGTATTTT	CSAIREGVGTQYF
TRBV5-1	TRBD2	.	TRBJ2-1	TGCGCCAGCAGCTTGGGACTAGCGGGGGCCCCCTACAATGAGCAGTTCTTC	CASSLGLAGAPYNEQFF
TRBV20-1	.	.	TRBJ1-5	TGCAGTGCTAGGACAGGTGGGGAACCCCAGCATTTT	CSARTGGEPQHF
TRBV27	TRBD1	few	TRBJ2-7	TGTGCCAGCAGTCCTCTCTCCGTCTACAGGGGGCTACGTGAGCAGTACTTC	CASSPLSVYRGLREQYF
TRBV10-2	.	many	TRBJ2-3	TGCGCCAGCACCCCCGCGCTCCGGGGAGATACGCAGTATTTT	CASTPALRGDTQYF
TRBV27	.	many	TRBJ2-7	TGTGCCAGCAGTTTTAGAAGCAGCTCCTACGAGCAGTACTTC	CASSFRSSSYEQYF
TRBV5-1	TRBD1	few	TRBJ2-1	TGCGCCAGCAGCAAAGGGGACAGCTCCTACAATGAGCAGTTCTTC	CASSKGDSSYNEQFF
TRBV6-5	TRBD1	.	TRBJ1-5	TGTGCCAGCAGTTCAGCGGGCAGGGGGCGAGGTCAGCCCCAGCATTTT	CASSSAGRGRGQPQHF
TRBV5-1	TRBD2	few	TRBJ2-2	TGCGCCAGCAGCGAGGGACTAGCGGGGGGGCGTCTGTTTTTT	CASSEGLAGGRLFF
TRBV13	TRBD1	many	TRBJ1-3	TGTGCCAGCAGCGGCAGGGGGACGGGAAACACCATATATTTT	CASSGRGTGNTIYF
TRBV11-2	TRBD2	few	TRBJ2-1	TGTGCCAGCAGCTTTGATCTAGCGGGAGTGAATGAGCAGTTCTTC	CASSFDLAGVNEQFF
TRBV7-3	TRBD1	many	TRBJ1-1	TGTGCCAGCAGCTTACACGGTTTAGCCGGGACAGGGGATAACGCTTTCTTT	CASSLHGLAGTGDNAFF
TRBV3-1	.	many	TRBJ2-2	TGTGCCAGCAGCCAACGGTTACAGGGCTTTAACACCGGGGAGCTGTTTTTT	CASSQRLQGFNTGELFF
TRBV2	.	.	TRBJ2-1	TGTGCCAGCGGGGTGGGGACAAGCTACAATGAGCAGTTCTTC	CASGVGTSYNEQFF
TRBV6-5	.	many	TRBJ1-1	TGTGCCAGCAGTTCTTTCCGGGACATAATCACTGAAGCTTTCTTT	CASSSFRDIITEAFF
TRBV3-1	.	many	TRBJ1-1	TGTGCCAGCAGCTTGACAACCCCGCAAGCGGCTTTCTTT	CASSLTTPQAAFF
TRBV28	.	.	TRBJ1-5	TGTGCCAGCAGTTCTCAGGCCAGTCAGCCCCAGCATTTT	CASSSQASQPQHF
TRBV2	TRBD1	.	TRBJ1-4	TGTGCCAGCAGATCGGGACAGGGCGGGGAAAAACTGTTTTTT	CASRSGQGGEKLFF
TRBV20-1	TRBD1	few	TRBJ1-1	TGCAGTGCTTCTGACAGGGGGCGGGAGAACACTGAAGCTTTCTTT	CSASDRGRENTEAFF
TRBV5-1	.	.	TRBJ1-1	TGCGCCAGCAGCTTGGACTCGGTTGGGGACATTGAAGCTTTCTTT	CASSLDSVGDIEAFF
TRBV27	.	many	TRBJ1-5	TGTGCCAGCAGGAAGGGAAATCAGCCCCAGCATTTT	CASRKGNQPQHF
TRBV15	TRBD1	few	TRBJ1-4	TGTGCCACCAGCAGACAAACACAGGGGGCAAAACTGTTTTTT	CATSRQTQGAKLFF
TRBV5-1	.	.	TRBJ2-7	TGCGCCAGCAGACCGGTCTGCGCCAGTTACTACGAGCAGTACTTC	CASRPVCASYYEQYF
TRBV5-1	.	few	TRBJ1-2	TGCGCCAGCAGCTTCGGGACAACCAAAGCCTATGGCTACACCTTC	CASSFGTTKAYGYTF
TRBV28	TRBD1	.	TRBJ1-2	TGTGCCAGCAGGCCAAAACAGGGGAAGGATGGCTACACCTTC	CASRPKQGKDGYTF
TRBV3-1	TRBD2	.	TRBJ2-7	TGTGCCAGCAGCCAAGATTGGGGACTAGCCTACGAGCAGTACTTC	CASSQDWGLAYEQYF
TRBV6-5	.	many	TRBJ1-1	TGTGCCAGCAGTTACCGGCACAGTATTGAAGCTTTCTTT	CASSYRHSIEAFF
TRBV10-3	.	.	TRBJ1-1	TGTGCCATCCTCAGGGAGGGTGAAGGCACTGAAGCTTTCTTT	CAILREGEGTEAFF
TRBV3-1	.	few	TRBJ1-6	TGTGCCAGCAGCGCCTCGGGCAATCTCCAGAATTCACCCCTCCACTTT	CASSASGNLQNSPLHF
TRBV7-2	TRBD1	few	TRBJ1-1	TGTGCCAGCAGCTTAAGGACAGGGATCACTGAAGCTTTCTTT	CASSLRTGITEAFF
TRBV20-1	TRBD2	many	TRBJ2-3	TGCAGTGCTAGAGATTATAGCGGGGGGTTCACAGATACGCAGTATTTT	CSARDYSGGFTDTQYF
TRBV27	TRBD1	many	TRBJ2-1	TGTGCCTCCTCCTTTCCAGGGGGCCATGAGCAGTTCTTC	CASSFPGGHEQFF
TRBV5-6	.	.	TRBJ1-6	TGTGCCAGCAGCTTACGACCTACCTCCGGGGTCCTCTCGTCTCTCCACTTT	CASSLRPTSGVLSSLHF
TRBV28	TRBD2	.	TRBJ2-3	TGTGCCAGCAGTACGGGGACTAGCGGGAGGACAGATACGCAGTATTTT	CASSTGTSGRTDTQYF
TRBV18	.	.	TRBJ2-1	TGTGCCAGCTCACCAACGACTGGACAGAATGAGCAGTTCTTC	CASSPTTGQNEQFF
TRBV25-1	TRBD1	many	TRBJ2-3	TGTGCCAGCATGCCCGGACAGGGAGGTACAGATACGCAGTATTTT	CASMPGQGGTDTQYF
TRBV7-2	.	many	TRBJ1-2	TGTGCCACCACCGAGCAGACCGCCGCGGGAGGCTACACCTTC	CATTEQTAAGGYTF
TRBV3-1	.	many	TRBJ2-7	TGTGCCAGCAGCCGCGGGACAGTGGTCTACGAGCAGTACTTC	CASSRGTVVYEQYF
TRBV5-1	TRBD2	many	TRBJ2-1	TGCGCCAGCAGCCCGCGGACTAGCGGGAGGGGTCACAATGAGCAGTTCTTC	CASSPRTSGRGHNEQFF
TRBV6-5	.	many	TRBJ1-1	TGTGCCAGCAGTTACTCGTTAACAGCCACTGAAGCTTTCTTT	CASSYSLTATEAFF
TRBV3-1	.	few	TRBJ1-1	TGTGCCAGCAGCCAAGAAAGACGAGTGGGCATCACTGAAGCTTTCTTT	CASSQERRVGITEAFF
TRBV15	.	many	TRBJ1-6	TGTGCCACCAGCAGAGATTTCGGTCTATCACCCCTCCACTTT	CATSRDFGLSPLHF